This T cell receptor beta chain stems from a study of blood T cell repertoires in COVID-19 (dated by TCRdb to 2018 to 2020). In the study overall: Samples from collaborators originated in the United States, Italy and Spain and spanned both the acute and convalescent phases of COVID-19. Where available, HLA class I and class II types were obtained from metadata supplied by the sample provider rather than from assay-based typing. The repertoires were made available in a free public database intended to serve as a resource for research on the immune response to SARS-CoV-2. Nearly every sample came with metadata listing a de-identified subject ID, COVID-19 status, age in years and sex. Samples came from the ongoing ImmuneRACE study (first 160 participants) plus 1,254 subjects from 6 global collaborators. The prospective study material was composed of cDNA or gDNA derived from T cells, B-cell-depleted T cells, or PBMCs. Subjects who had been exposed to COVID-19, were actively infected with it, or had recovered from it provided the deeply sampled blood TCRbeta repertoires that made up the dataset. What the authors observed across the whole study: Clinical and demographic metadata were provided uncurated, with the amount varying by source and participant.

About this clone: Its antigen is not yet known. Nothing much larger sits one base from this clone, and base qualities are not available.

TCRbeta CDR3 regions were amplified from genomic DNA by means of the immunoSEQ Assay, a bias-controlled multiplex PCR. As for the authors' bioinformatics: Nucleated cell counts per sample were estimated from amplification of reference gene primers within the assay. To quantify the absolute abundance of each unique TCRbeta CDR3 rearrangement, sequence reads were collapsed and filtered. Productive Simpson clonality was computed per sample as the square root of Simpson's diversity index over productive rearrangements. Sourced from immuneACCESS, this table was stored by TCRdb with only in-frame sequences that have V and J called. A share of the clones is absent; for the studies checked, an unresolved V gene accounts for under half, and the remainder has no known explanation. That table furnishes V, J and clone size, whereas the DNA furnished D and trimming. This sample has about 90,000 clones in its table, and under 95% of those were observed once. The ten biggest clones cover approximately 2.3% of the sample.

Measured from the cysteine to the phenylalanine, the CDR3 is 16 residues long. Only the CDR3 portion is preserved as DNA: 48 bases, with reading frame beginning at the first base. Clipping removes 2 bases from V and 5 bases from J, with 11 as the unmatched junction base count. From a lookup of the germline V gene, CDR1 and CDR2 are SGHVS and FNYEAQ. Each collaborating institution followed its own protocols to collect whole blood in K2EDTA tubes. For TCRbeta analysis, collaborator samples were shipped as frozen whole blood, as isolated PBMCs, or as DNA extracted from either sample type. The source of this sequence is a human donor with active COVID-19. The donor label of this sample is uncertain. This chain is built from TRBV7-6 and TRBJ2-5; 7 middle bases align to TRBD2. Sequencing was done on a sample of peripheral blood. The DNA is TGTGCCAGCAGCTTACCGACCGGCGGGGGAGGGGAGACCCAGTACTTC. This gives the protein CASSLPTGGGGETQYF.